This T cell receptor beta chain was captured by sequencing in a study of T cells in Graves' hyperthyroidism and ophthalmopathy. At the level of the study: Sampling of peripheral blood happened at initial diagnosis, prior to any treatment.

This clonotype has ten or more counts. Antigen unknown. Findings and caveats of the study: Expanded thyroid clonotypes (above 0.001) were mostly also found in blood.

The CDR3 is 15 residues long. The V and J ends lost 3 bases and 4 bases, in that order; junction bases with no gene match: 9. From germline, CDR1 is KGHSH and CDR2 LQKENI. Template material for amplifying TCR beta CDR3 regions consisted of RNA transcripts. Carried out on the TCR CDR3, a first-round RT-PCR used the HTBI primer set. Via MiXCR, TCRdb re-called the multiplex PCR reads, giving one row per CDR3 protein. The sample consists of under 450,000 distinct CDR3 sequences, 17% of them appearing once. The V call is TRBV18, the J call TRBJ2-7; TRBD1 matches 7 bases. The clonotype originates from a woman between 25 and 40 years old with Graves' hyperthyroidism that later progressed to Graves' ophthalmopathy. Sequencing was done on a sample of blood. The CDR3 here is CASSPGTASGYEQYF. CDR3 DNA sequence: TGTGCCAGCTCACCGGGGACAGCCTCCGGGTACGAGCAGTACTTC. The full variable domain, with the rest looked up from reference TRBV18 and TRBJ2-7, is NAGVMQNPRHLVRRRGQEARLRCSPMKGHSHVYWYRQLPEEGLKFMVYLQKENIIDESGMPKERFSAEFPKEGPSILRIQQVVRGDSAAYFCASSPGTASGYEQYFGPGTRLTVT.